The 27 T cell receptor beta chains below come from one sample, sequenced in a study of blood T cell repertoires in COVID-19. Sequenced by immunoSEQ multiplex PCR; TCRdb stores in-frame clones only, minus some. This sample has a few hundred thousand clones, with over 75% found just once. Sample: peripheral blood. The receptor set was obtained from a human donor in a cohort sampled during active COVID-19.

The chain joins TRBV2 to TRBJ2-2; the match to TRBD1 covers 7 bases. CDR1 and CDR2 from the germline V gene are SNHLY and FYNNEI. The CDR3 consists of 16 residues. J lost 3 bases, V lost 6 bases, and 10 bases had no gene match. In DNA form, the CDR3 reads TGTGCCAGCAGAAAACCGGGACAGACCTACACCGGGGAGCTGTTTTTT. Protein sequence: CASRKPGQTYTGELFF.

This clone was seen at least ten times. CDR3 nucleotides: TGTGCCAGCAGCTCGCGACAAGGCCTGAACAATGAGCAGTTCTTC. The encoded protein is CASSSRQGLNNEQFF. The chain joins TRBV7-3 to TRBJ2-1; D remains unclear. The CDR3 is 15 amino acids. V gave up 4 bases and J gave up 5 bases, with 15 bases separating them. Germline loops: CDR1 SGHTA, CDR2 FQGTGA. Full variable domain (remainder filled in from reference TRBV7-3 and TRBJ2-1): GAGVSQTPSNKVTEKGKYVELRCDPISGHTALYWYRQSLGQGPEFLIYFQGTGAADDSGLPNDRFFAVRPEGSVSTLKIQRTERGDSAVYLCASSSRQGLNNEQFFGPGTRLTVL.

This chain uses TRBV2 with TRBJ1-5; unclear D gene. Germline CDR1 is SNHLY and CDR2 is FYNNEI. CDR3 length equals 13 residues. V gave up 6 bases and J gave up 7 bases, with 13 bases separating them. For the CDR3, the DNA is TGTGCCAGCAGGCCCCCGGGGTACCAGCCCCAGCATTTT. This sequence encodes CASRPPGYQPQHF.

This clone was counted once. The chain couples TRBV7-9 to TRBJ1-1; D not resolved. The CDR3 runs to 14 residues. The V and J ends lost 5 bases and 0 bases respectively, with 10 bases between them. Germline values: CDR1 SEHNR, CDR2 FQNEAQ (reference sequence). The CDR3 DNA follows: TGTGCCAGCAGCCCCGTAACAGTGAACACTGAAGCTTTCTTT. It translates to CASSPVTVNTEAFF.

V is TRBV9 and J is TRBJ1-5; the D gene is possibly TRBD1 (6 bases). Germline V gene lookup returns CDR1 SGDLS and CDR2 YYNGEE. The CDR3 is made up of 16 amino acids. V shed 0 bases and J shed 4 bases, with 14 bases lying between them. The CDR3 DNA reads as TGTGCCAGCAGCGTAGTGTACCGGGACACAAATCAGCCCCAGCATTTT. The encoded protein is CASSVVYRDTNQPQHF.

The gene calls are TRBV24-1 and TRBJ1-5; 9 bases map to TRBD1. The CDR3 spans 16 residues. The junction had 7 bases not matched to a gene; V was cut back by 2 bases and J by 6 bases. CDR1 KGHDR and CDR2 SFDVKD come from the germline V gene. The CDR3 protein is CATSDSGTGIRQPQHF. In nucleotides, the CDR3 is TGTGCCACCAGTGATTCTGGGACAGGGATTCGTCAGCCCCAGCATTTT.

The rearrangement uses TRBV2 and TRBJ1-1; 7 bases fit TRBD1. Trimming took 6 bases from V and 6 from J; bases not matched to a gene: 7. The CDR3 is 13 residues long. In germline, CDR1 is SNHLY, CDR2 FYNNEI. CDR3 DNA: TGTGCCAGCAGCGGACAGGTTCTGGCTGAAGCTTTCTTT. This encodes CASSGQVLAEAFF.

The DNA of the CDR3 is TGTGCCAGCAGCTTGAGTCCGGGACAGAACACTGAAGCTTTCTTT. Protein product: CASSLSPGQNTEAFF. The chain links TRBV5-5 to TRBJ1-1; perhaps TRBD1 as D (6 bases). The CDR3 extends over 15 amino acids. Germline V lookup: CDR1 SGHKS, CDR2 YYEKEE (reference sequence). V gave up 1 base and J gave up 1 base, with 11 bases separating them. Full variable domain (remainder filled in from reference TRBV5-5 and TRBJ1-1): DAGVTQSPTHLIKTRGQQVTLRCSPISGHKSVSWYQQVLGQGPQFIFQYYEKEERGRGNFPDRFSARQFPNYSSELNVNALLLGDSALYLCASSLSPGQNTEAFFGQGTRLTVV.

This clone was observed a handful of times. The chain combines TRBV5-1 with TRBJ1-1, with D possibly being TRBD1 (6 bases). V lost 5 bases to trimming and J lost 4 bases, with 24 bases between them. The CDR3 covers 17 residues. The V gene's germline CDR1 is SGHRS and CDR2 YFSETQ. The CDR3 coding sequence is TGCGCCAGCAGAAAACGAGACCCAGGGGCTGCGGGCACTGAAGCTTTCTTT. Encoded protein: CASRKRDPGAAGTEAFF. The whole variable domain, filled in from reference TRBV5-1 and TRBJ1-1, reads KAGVTQTPRYLIKTRGQQVTLSCSPISGHRSVSWYQQTPGQGLQFLFEYFSETQRNKGNFPGRFSGRQFSNSRSEMNVSTLELGDSALYLCASRKRDPGAAGTEAFFGQGTRLTVV.

In nucleotides, the CDR3 is TGTGCCAGCAGTGGACAGGGTTTTAATGGCTACACCTTC. Protein product: CASSGQGFNGYTF. The chain has TRBV28 and TRBJ1-2; 8 nucleotides line up with TRBD1. The CDR3 loop spans 13 amino acids. J was trimmed by 6 bases and V by 5 bases; bases with no gene match: 5. Germline values: CDR1 MDHEN, CDR2 SYDVKM.

To note about this clone: Distinct nucleotide sequences in the sample also encode this CDR3. The chain joins TRBV6-5 to TRBJ1-2; a possible D gene is TRBD1 (6 bases). Germline CDR1 MNHEY, CDR2 SVGAGI. Between the trimmed V and J ends, which lost 6 bases and 4 bases, there was a span of 9 bases. The length of the CDR3 is 12 residues. CDR3 bases: TGTGCCAGCAGCCCCAGGGGCTATGGCTACACCTTC. Its protein is CASSPRGYGYTF.

The chain recombines TRBV27 with TRBJ1-1; D not certain. This CDR3 has 15 amino acids. Trimming stripped 2 bases from V and 3 bases from J, with 13 bases between. Per the germline V gene, CDR1 is MNHEY and CDR2 is SMNVEV (reference sequence). The CDR3 protein is CASSLIGGWDTEAFF. In nucleotides, the CDR3 is TGTGCCAGCAGTTTAATAGGCGGATGGGACACTGAAGCTTTCTTT.

J is TRBJ1-4 and V is TRBV6-5; weak D call: TRBD1 (6 bases). The CDR3 totals 15 residues. Germline CDR1 reads MNHEY; CDR2 reads SVGAGI. Between the trimmed V and J ends, which lost 6 bases and 4 bases, there was a span of 15 bases. CDR3 nucleotides: TGTGCCAGCAGCCCCGGACAGTCTAATAATGAAAAACTGTTTTTT. Translated, it gives CASSPGQSNNEKLFF.

The chain is built from TRBV6-5 and TRBJ1-3; D unclear. Germline V gene sequence: CDR1 MNHEY, CDR2 SVGAGI. The CDR3 length is 15 residues. The ends were cut back, 4 bases at V and 2 bases at J, with 12 bases in the middle. The CDR3 is CASSFGGETGNTIYF. The CDR3 bases are TGTGCCAGCAGTTTCGGTGGTGAGACTGGAAACACCATATATTTT.

This rearrangement joins TRBV5-4 to TRBJ2-7, with D possibly being TRBD1 (6 bases). This CDR3 spans 14 amino acids. Germline V gene lookup returns CDR1 SGHNT and CDR2 YYREEE (reference sequence). The V end was cut by 4 bases, the J end by 4 bases, with 15 bases between. DNA for the CDR3: TGTGCCAGCAGCACAAGGACAGACTCTTACGAGCAGTACTTC. Residues: CASSTRTDSYEQYF. Using reference TRBV5-4 and TRBJ2-7 for the parts outside the CDR3, the full variable domain is ETGVTQSPTHLIKTRGQQVTLRCSSQSGHNTVSWYQQALGQGPQFIFQYYREEENGRGNFPPRFSGLQFPNYSSELNVNALELDDSALYLCASSTRTDSYEQYFGPGTRLTVT.

This clone was counted a few times. The chain couples TRBV5-1 to TRBJ1-2; D might be TRBD1 (5 bases). This CDR3 is built from 14 residues. The V end was cut by 2 bases, the J end by 7 bases, with 15 bases between. Looked up from germline, CDR1 is SGHRS and CDR2 is YFSETQ. The CDR3 DNA sequence: TGCGCCAGCAGCTTCTCGGCAGGGTTGGGTGGCTACACCTTC. This gives the protein CASSFSAGLGGYTF.

This clone was counted a single time. The gene calls are TRBV7-2 and TRBJ2-3, with D possibly matching TRBD2 (5 bases). V lost 5 bases and J lost 2, with 11 bases in between. The V gene's germline CDR1 is SGHTA and CDR2 FQGNSA. The CDR3 totals 14 residues. For the CDR3, the DNA is TGTGCCAGCAGCCCCACTAGGAACACAGATACGCAGTATTTT. This gives the protein CASSPTRNTDTQYF.

The rearrangement uses TRBV9 and TRBJ1-6, with 9 bases fitting TRBD1. The ends lost 5 bases at V and 7 bases at J; junction bases unmatched: 7. The CDR3 has 15 residues. Per the germline V gene, CDR1 is SGDLS and CDR2 is YYNGEE. The CDR3 nucleotides read TGTGCCAGCAGACCCGGACAGGGGCAAAATTCACCCCTCCACTTT. Its protein product is CASRPGQGQNSPLHF.

This chain joins TRBV6-6 and TRBJ1-1, with 9 bases matching TRBD1. V trimming: 5 bases; J trimming: 7 bases; junction bases outside the gene matches: 5. Looked up from germline, CDR1 is MNHNY and CDR2 is SVGAGI (reference sequence). The CDR3 contains 13 residues. CDR3 amino acids: CASSRTGGGEAFF. The CDR3 coding sequence is TGTGCCAGCAGTCGAACAGGGGGCGGTGAAGCTTTCTTT.

Details on this clone: Other DNA sequences in the same sample also yield this CDR3. The chain joins TRBV15 to TRBJ1-5; D gene ambiguous. Trimming removed 0 bases from V and 6 bases from J, with 6 bases in between. CDR3 length: 13 residues. Germline values: CDR1 LNHNV, CDR2 YYDKDF (reference sequence). CDR3 DNA: TGTGCCACCAGCAGAGATCTGTCTCAGCCCCAGCATTTT. This codes for CATSRDLSQPQHF.

This chain uses TRBV5-1 with TRBJ2-7, with a weak D call TRBD1 (6 bases). Trimming removed 0 bases from V and 4 bases from J, with 8 bases in between. The V gene's germline CDR1 is SGHRS and CDR2 YFSETQ. The CDR3 spans 13 residues. CDR3 region: CASSLGDTYEQYF. CDR3 sequence (DNA): TGCGCCAGCAGCTTGGGGGACACTTACGAGCAGTACTTC.

The chain has TRBV2 and TRBJ1-1, with 7 bases lining up with TRBD1. Germline CDR1 is SNHLY and CDR2 is FYNNEI. J was trimmed by 1 base and V by 3 bases; bases with no gene match: 2. This CDR3 contains 14 residues. In DNA, the CDR3 is TGTGCCAGCAGTGAGAGACAGGGGAACACTGAAGCTTTCTTT. Its translation is CASSERQGNTEAFF. Variable domain in full (rest from reference TRBV2 and TRBJ1-1): EPEVTQTPSHQVTQMGQEVILRCVPISNHLYFYWYRQILGQKVEFLVSFYNNEISEKSEIFDDQFSVERPDGSNFTLKIRSTKLEDSAMYFCASSERQGNTEAFFGQGTRLTVV.

The gene calls are TRBV3-1 (or the pseudogene TRBV3-2) and TRBJ1-6; D possibly corresponds to TRBD1 (6 bases). Germline V gene sequence: CDR1 LGHDT, CDR2 YNNKEL (reference sequence). The CDR3 is 15 amino acids. V gave up 7 bases and J gave up 8 bases, with 18 bases separating them. CDR3 region: CASTGRDTAYSPLHF. CDR3 DNA sequence: TGTGCCAGCACAGGCCGGGACACTGCCTATTCACCCCTCCACTTT.

The chain links TRBV10-3 to TRBJ2-2; D gene uncertain. V lost 0 bases and J 1 base, leaving 6 bases between the germline ends. From germline, CDR1 is ENHRY and CDR2 SYGVKD. The CDR3 is 15 residues long. The CDR3 region is CAISESAVNTGELFF. CDR3 sequence (DNA): TGTGCCATCAGTGAGTCTGCGGTGAACACCGGGGAGCTGTTTTTT.

The J gene is TRBJ2-1, the V gene TRBV10-2; TRBD2 matches at 13 bases. V lost 1 base and J lost 13; bases outside the gene matches: 7. Germline-derived CDR1 and CDR2 are WSHSY and SAAADI. This CDR3 is 15 amino acids long. The CDR3 is CASSELGLAGEIQFF. DNA for the CDR3: TGCGCCAGCAGTGAGTTAGGACTAGCGGGGGAAATACAGTTCTTC.

V gene TRBV15 combines with J gene TRBJ2-1; D is unresolved. Germline V gene data show CDR1 as LNHNV and CDR2 as YYDKDF (reference sequence). V gave up 0 bases and J gave up 5 bases, with 5 bases separating them. The CDR3 length is 13 residues. The CDR3 DNA reads as TGTGCCACCAGCAGAGACATCAACAATGAGCAGTTCTTC. Its protein is CATSRDINNEQFF. The variable domain in full, completed from reference TRBV15 and TRBJ2-1, reads DAMVIQNPRYQVTQFGKPVTLSCSQTLNHNVMYWYQQKSSQAPKLLFHYYDKDFNNEADTPDNFQSRRPNTSFCFLDIRSPGLGDTAMYLCATSRDINNEQFFGPGTRLTVL.

This clone has just a few counts. V usage is TRBV19 and J usage is TRBJ1-2; 7 positions agree with TRBD1. Trimming cost V 7 bases and J 4 bases; bases outside gene matches: 3. The CDR3 runs to 12 residues. Germline V gene data show CDR1 as LNHDA and CDR2 as SQIVND (reference sequence). The CDR3 coding sequence is TGTGCCAGTAATAGACAGGGCTATGGCTACACCTTC. Translating it yields CASNRQGYGYTF. Based on the CDR3 plus reference TRBV19 and TRBJ1-2, the full variable domain is DGGITQSPKYLFRKEGQNVTLSCEQNLNHDAMYWYRQDPGQGLRLIYYSQIVNDFQKGDIAEGYSVSREKKESFPLTVTSAQKNPTAFYLCASNRQGYGYTFGSGTRLTVV.